The clone carrying this TCR beta chain was observed a few times. The antigen remains unidentified. The sample originates from a study of T cells in Graves' hyperthyroidism and ophthalmopathy. Points from the study as a whole: Also found in blood were most expanded thyroid clonotypes above 0.001.

Individuals with ophthalmopathy presented a Clinical Activity Score of at least 3, a NOSPECS grade of at least 4 and a duration under 3 months. The germline gives CDR1 SGHKS, CDR2 YYEKEE (reference sequence). This CDR3 is built from 18 residues. Trimming stripped 1 base from V and 2 bases from J, with 19 bases between. Using RNA transcripts as the source, TCR beta CDR3 regions were amplified. During a first-round RT-PCR of the TCR CDR3, the HTBI primer set was used. TCRdb re-called the multiplex PCR reads through MiXCR, storing one row per CDR3 protein. The profile shows fewer than 450,000 distinct CDR3 sequences, around 18% of them singletons.

Specimen: blood. The chain has TRBV5-5 and TRBJ1-3, with a possible D match to TRBD1 (6 bases). The sequence derives from a man between 18 and 29 years old with Graves' ophthalmopathy. CDR3 bases: TGTGCCAGCAGCTTGCTTCGGCCCACATGGGGGCCTGGAAACACCATATATTTT. Translating gives CASSLLRPTWGPGNTIYF.